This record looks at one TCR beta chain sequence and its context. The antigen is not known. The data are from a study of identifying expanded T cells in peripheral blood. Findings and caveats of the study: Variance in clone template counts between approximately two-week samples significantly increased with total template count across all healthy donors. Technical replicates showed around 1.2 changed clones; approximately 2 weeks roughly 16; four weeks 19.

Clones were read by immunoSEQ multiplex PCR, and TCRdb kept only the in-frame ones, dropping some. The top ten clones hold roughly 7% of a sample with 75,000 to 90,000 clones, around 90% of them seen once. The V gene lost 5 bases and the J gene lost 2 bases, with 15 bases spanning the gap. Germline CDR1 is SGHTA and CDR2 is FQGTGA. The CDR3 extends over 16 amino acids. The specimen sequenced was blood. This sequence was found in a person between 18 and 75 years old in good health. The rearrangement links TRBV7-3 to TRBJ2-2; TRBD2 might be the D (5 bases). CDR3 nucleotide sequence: TGTGCCAGCAGCCCCCTCATCACTAGAAACACCGGGGAGCTGTTTTTT. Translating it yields CASSPLITRNTGELFF.